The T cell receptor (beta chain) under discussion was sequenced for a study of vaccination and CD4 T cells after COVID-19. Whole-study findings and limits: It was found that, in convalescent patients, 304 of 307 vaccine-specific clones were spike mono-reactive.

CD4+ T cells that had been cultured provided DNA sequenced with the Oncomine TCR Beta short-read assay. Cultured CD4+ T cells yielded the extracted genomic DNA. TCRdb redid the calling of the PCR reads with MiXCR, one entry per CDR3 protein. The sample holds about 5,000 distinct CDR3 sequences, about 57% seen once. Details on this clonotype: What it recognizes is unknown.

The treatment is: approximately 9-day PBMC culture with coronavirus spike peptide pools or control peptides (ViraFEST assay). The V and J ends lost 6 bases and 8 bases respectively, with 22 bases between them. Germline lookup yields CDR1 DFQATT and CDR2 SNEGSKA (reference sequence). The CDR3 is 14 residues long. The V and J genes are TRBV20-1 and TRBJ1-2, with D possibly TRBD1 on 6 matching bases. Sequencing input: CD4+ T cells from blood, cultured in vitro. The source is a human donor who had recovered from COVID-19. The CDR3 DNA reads TGCAGTGCCAGTAGTGGTATCGGGGGCGGAGGCTACACCTTC. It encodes CSASSGIGGGGYTF.